This TCR beta chain was profiled in a study of blood T cell repertoires in COVID-19 (dated by TCRdb to about 2020). Study-level background: Samples covering the acute and convalescent phases of COVID-19 were provided by collaborators in the United States, Italy and Spain. The repertoires were made available in a free public database intended to serve as a resource for research on the immune response to SARS-CoV-2. Where HLA class I and class II types were available, the types were taken from metadata supplied by the sample provider, not from assay-based typing. The dataset comprised deeply sampled blood TCRbeta repertoires from subjects exposed to, actively infected with, or recovered from COVID-19. The samples were drawn from the first 160 participants of the ongoing ImmuneRACE study and from roughly 1,300 subjects provided by 6 global collaborators. A de-identified subject ID, COVID-19 status, age in years and sex were almost always included in the sample metadata. The material from the prospective study consisted of cDNA or gDNA derived from T cells, B-cell-depleted T cells, or PBMCs. Broader findings and caveats from the paper: Clinical and demographic metadata were provided uncurated, with the amount varying by source and participant.

The immunoSEQ Assay, a bias-controlled multiplex PCR, was used to amplify TCRbeta CDR3 regions from genomic DNA. Regarding the original processing steps: The number of nucleated cells in each sample was estimated from the amplification of reference gene primers within the assay. Sequence reads were collapsed and filtered to measure the absolute abundance of every unique TCRbeta CDR3 rearrangement. For each sample, productive Simpson clonality was calculated by taking the square root of Simpson's diversity index across productive rearrangements. TCRdb re-hosts the immuneACCESS table, in-frame sequences only. Its copies lack some clones; in the studies checked, an unresolved V gene accounts for under half of them, and the cause for the rest is not known. V and J calls and clone size are those listed in that table; D and trimming were worked out from the DNA. The sample records approximately 120,000 clones, roughly four fifths of which are singletons. The ten largest clones take up 13% of the sample.

As concerns this clone: Its specific antigen is unknown. Base qualities are missing; no much larger clone stands one base away.

Collaborating institutions collected whole blood in K2EDTA tubes following their own protocols. For TCRbeta analysis, collaborators shipped samples as frozen whole blood, isolated PBMCs, or DNA extracted from either of those sample types. The germline V gene (reference sequence) specifies SEHNR as CDR1 and FQNEAQ as CDR2. The CDR3, cysteine through phenylalanine, is 15 amino acids long. The CDR3 DNA has 45 bases and is translated from base 1. The trim is 1 base for V and 2 bases for J, with a gap of 10 bases between the germline ends. The sequenced sample was peripheral blood. This receptor was obtained from a human donor in a cohort sampled during active COVID-19. The rearranged segments are TRBV7-9 and TRBJ2-3, with no D gene named confidently. The nucleotide sequence reads as follows: TGTGCCAGCAGCTTAGATCAGATATCCACAGATACGCAGTATTTT. This gives the protein CASSLDQISTDTQYF.